The sequence of this T cell receptor (beta chain) was determined in a study of T cell responses to AZD1222 COVID-19 vaccine. Findings and caveats of the study: CD4 TCRs associated with vaccination spanned spike, dominating at 160-218 and 743-854.

This clone occurred once. The antigen is unknown. TCRdb's table, derived via immunoSEQ multiplex PCR, lists solely in-frame clones and lacks some. The sample holds fewer than 110,000 clones; 91% are singletons and the top ten take 45%. The CDR3 length is 14 residues. Germline-derived CDR1 and CDR2 are WNHNN and SYGVQD (reference sequence). Trimming removed 4 bases from V and 1 base from J, with 8 bases in between. The source of this sequence is an adult in good health. The sample consisted of peripheral blood, taken on day 0 of AZD1222 vaccination. The V call is TRBV10-1, the J call TRBJ1-3, with D maybe TRBD1 (5 bases). The CDR3 nucleotides read TGCGCCAGCAGTGCTAGGGGATCTGGAAACACCATATATTTT. This translates into CASSARGSGNTIYF.